At least ten counts were recorded for the clone carrying this T cell receptor (beta chain). Antigen: not known. These data originate in a study of T cells in Graves' hyperthyroidism and ophthalmopathy. Study-level findings and limits: Ophthalmopathy was identified by the model a median roughly 6.5 months ahead of onset. Appearing also in blood were most of the thyroid clonotypes expanded above 0.001. The authors' 13 V-J model separated ophthalmopathy from stable hyperthyroidism.

The CDR3 spans 15 residues. V was cut by 6 bases and J by 5 bases, with 19 bases left in between. Germline assignment: CDR1 MDHEN and CDR2 SYDVKM. TCR beta CDR3 regions were amplified from RNA. First-round RT-PCR of the TCR CDR3 relied on the HTBI primer set. TCRdb re-called the multiplex PCR reads with MiXCR, one entry per CDR3 protein. The table records around 420,000 distinct CDR3 sequences, roughly an eighth of them present only once. The study left out patients who had uncontrolled infection, other autoimmune disease, pregnancy or lactation. V usage is TRBV28 and J usage is TRBJ2-5; D call uncertain. This TCR was sampled from a woman aged 18-29 years with Graves' hyperthyroidism. Source material: blood. CDR3 bases: TGTGCCAGCAGAGAACGGGCCCTCCCCCAGGAGACCCAGTACTTC. This encodes CASRERALPQETQYF.